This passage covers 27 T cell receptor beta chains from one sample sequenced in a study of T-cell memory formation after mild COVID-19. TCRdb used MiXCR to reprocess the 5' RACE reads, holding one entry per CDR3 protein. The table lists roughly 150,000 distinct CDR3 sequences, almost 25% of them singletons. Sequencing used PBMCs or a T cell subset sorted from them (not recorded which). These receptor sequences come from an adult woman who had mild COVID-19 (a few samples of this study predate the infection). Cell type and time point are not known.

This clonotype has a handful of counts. Here the CDR3 reads CATSDLRGEEQFF. The CDR3 bases are TGTGCCACCAGTGATTTACGGGGGGAAGAGCAGTTCTTC. The chain has TRBV24-1 and TRBJ2-1, with TRBD2 identical over 7 bases. V shed 1 base, J shed 10 bases, and the junction held 3 bases outside the gene matches. In germline, CDR1 is KGHDR, CDR2 SFDVKD. This CDR3 is 13 amino acids long.

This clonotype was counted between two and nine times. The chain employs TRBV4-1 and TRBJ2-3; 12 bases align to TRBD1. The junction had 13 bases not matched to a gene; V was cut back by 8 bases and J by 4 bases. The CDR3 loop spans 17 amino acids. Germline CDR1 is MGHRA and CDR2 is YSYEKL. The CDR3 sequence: CASVRIPGQGAADTQYF. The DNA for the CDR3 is TGCGCCAGCGTCAGGATCCCGGGACAGGGGGCCGCAGATACGCAGTATTTT.

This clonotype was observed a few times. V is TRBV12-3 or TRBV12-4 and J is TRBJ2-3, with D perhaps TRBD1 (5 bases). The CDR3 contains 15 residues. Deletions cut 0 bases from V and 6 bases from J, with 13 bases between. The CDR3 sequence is CASSLAGRQGDTQYF. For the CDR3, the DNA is TGTGCCAGCAGTTTAGCGGGGCGGCAGGGTGATACGCAGTATTTT.

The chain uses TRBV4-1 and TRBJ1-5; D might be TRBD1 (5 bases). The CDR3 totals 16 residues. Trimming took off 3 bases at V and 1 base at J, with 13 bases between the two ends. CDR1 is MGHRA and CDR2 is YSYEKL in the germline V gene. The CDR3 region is CASSQEDRDSNQPQHF. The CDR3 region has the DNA TGCGCCAGCAGCCAGGAAGACCGGGACAGCAATCAGCCCCAGCATTTT.

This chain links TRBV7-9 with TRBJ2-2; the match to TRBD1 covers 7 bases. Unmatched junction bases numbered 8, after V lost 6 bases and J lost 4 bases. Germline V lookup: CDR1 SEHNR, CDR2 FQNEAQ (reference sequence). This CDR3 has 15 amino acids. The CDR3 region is CASRRRQGPTGELFF. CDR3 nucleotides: TGTGCCAGCAGGAGGCGACAGGGTCCCACCGGGGAGCTGTTTTTT.

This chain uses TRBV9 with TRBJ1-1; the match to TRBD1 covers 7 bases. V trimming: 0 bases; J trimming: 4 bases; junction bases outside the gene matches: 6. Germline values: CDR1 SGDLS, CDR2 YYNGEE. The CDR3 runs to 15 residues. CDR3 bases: TGTGCCAGCAGCGTAGAAGGGGGCTGGATCACTGAAGCTTTCTTT. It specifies CASSVEGGWITEAFF.

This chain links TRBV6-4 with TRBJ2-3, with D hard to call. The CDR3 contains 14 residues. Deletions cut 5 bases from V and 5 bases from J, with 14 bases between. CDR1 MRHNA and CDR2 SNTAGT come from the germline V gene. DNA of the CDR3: TGTGCCAGCAGTTCCGCCCCAGATGGAGATACGCAGTATTTT. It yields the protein CASSSAPDGDTQYF.

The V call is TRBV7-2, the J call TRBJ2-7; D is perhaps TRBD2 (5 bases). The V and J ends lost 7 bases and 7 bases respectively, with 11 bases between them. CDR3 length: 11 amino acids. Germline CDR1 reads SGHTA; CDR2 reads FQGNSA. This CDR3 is CASTLPGEQYF. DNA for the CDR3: TGTGCCAGCACCCTACCGGGGGAGCAGTACTTC.

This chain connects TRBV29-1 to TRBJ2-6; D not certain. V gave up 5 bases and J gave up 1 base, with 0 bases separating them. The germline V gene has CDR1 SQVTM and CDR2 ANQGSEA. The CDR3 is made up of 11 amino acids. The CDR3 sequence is CSVSGANVLTF. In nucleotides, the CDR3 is TGCAGCGTTTCTGGGGCCAACGTCCTGACTTTC.

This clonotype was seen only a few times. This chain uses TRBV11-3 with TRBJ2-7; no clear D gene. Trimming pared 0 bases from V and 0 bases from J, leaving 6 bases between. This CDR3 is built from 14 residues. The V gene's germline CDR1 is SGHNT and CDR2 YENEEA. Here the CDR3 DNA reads TGTGCCAGCAGCTTAGACCCGAGCTCCTACGAGCAGTACTTC. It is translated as CASSLDPSSYEQYF.

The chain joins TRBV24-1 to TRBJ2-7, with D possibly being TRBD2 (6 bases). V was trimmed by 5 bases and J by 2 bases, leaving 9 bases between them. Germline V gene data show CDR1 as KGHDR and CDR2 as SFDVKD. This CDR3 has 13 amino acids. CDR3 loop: CATSGSGAYEQYF. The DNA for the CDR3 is TGTGCCACCAGTGGGTCGGGGGCCTACGAGCAGTACTTC.

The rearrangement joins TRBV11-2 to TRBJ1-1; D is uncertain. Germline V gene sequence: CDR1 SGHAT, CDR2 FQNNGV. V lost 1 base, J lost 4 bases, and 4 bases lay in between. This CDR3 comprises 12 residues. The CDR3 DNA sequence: TGTGCCAGCAGCTTAGCGAGCACTGAAGCTTTCTTT. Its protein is CASSLASTEAFF. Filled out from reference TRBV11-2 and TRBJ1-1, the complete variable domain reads EAGVAQSPRYKIIEKRQSVAFWCNPISGHATLYWYQQILGQGPKLLIQFQNNGVVDDSQLPKDRFSAERLKGVDSTLKIQPAKLEDSAVYLCASSLASTEAFFGQGTRLTVV.

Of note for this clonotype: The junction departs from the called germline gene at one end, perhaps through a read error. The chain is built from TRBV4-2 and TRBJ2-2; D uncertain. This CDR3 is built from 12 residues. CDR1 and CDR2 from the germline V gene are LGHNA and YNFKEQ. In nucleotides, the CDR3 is TGTGCCAGCAGCCCCCTGACCGAGGAGCTGTTTTTT. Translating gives CASSPLTEELFF.

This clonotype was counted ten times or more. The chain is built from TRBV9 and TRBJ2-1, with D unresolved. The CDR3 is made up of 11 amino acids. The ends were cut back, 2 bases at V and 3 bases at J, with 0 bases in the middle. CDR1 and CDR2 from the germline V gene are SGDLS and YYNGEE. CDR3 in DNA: TGTGCCAGCAGCGTCTACAATGAGCAGTTCTTC. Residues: CASSVYNEQFF.

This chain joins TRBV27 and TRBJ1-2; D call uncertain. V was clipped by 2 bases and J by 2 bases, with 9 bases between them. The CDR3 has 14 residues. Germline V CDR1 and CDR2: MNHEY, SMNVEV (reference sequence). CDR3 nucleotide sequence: TGTGCCAGCAGTTTAGGGAGTTCGAACTATGGCTACACCTTC. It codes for CASSLGSSNYGYTF.

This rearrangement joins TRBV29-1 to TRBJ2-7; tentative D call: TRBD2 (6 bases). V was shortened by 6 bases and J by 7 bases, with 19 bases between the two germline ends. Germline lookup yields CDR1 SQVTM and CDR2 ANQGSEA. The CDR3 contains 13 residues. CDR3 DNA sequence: TGCAGCGTGCGGGGCCCCCGGGTTGGTGAGCAGTACTTC. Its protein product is CSVRGPRVGEQYF.

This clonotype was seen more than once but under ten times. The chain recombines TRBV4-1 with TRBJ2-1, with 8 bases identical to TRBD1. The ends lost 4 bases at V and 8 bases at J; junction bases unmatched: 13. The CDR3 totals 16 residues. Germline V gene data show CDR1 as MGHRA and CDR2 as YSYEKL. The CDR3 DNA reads TGCGCCAGCAGCCTATCCGGGACAGGCTTAGCAGATGAGCAGTTCTTC. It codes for CASSLSGTGLADEQFF.

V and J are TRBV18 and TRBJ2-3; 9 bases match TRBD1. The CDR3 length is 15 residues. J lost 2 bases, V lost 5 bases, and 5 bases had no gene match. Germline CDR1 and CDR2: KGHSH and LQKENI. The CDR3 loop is CASSIWDRDTDTQYF. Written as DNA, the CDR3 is TGTGCCAGCTCAATCTGGGACAGGGACACAGATACGCAGTATTTT.

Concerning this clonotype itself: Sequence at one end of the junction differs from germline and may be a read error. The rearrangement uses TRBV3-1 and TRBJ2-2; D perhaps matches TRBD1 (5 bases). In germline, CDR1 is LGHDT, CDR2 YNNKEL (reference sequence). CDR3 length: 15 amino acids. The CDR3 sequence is CARSQVGEGHGELFF. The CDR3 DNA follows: TGTGCCAGAAGCCAAGTTGGGGAAGGACACGGGGAGCTGTTTTTT.

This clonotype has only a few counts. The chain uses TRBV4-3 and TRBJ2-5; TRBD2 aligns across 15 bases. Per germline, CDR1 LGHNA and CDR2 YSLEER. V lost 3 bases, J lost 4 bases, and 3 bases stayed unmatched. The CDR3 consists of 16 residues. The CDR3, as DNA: TGCGCCAGCAGCCAGTCGGGACTAGCGGGAGGAGAGACCCAGTACTTC. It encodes CASSQSGLAGGETQYF.

CDR3 amino acids: CACNRATYEQYF. The CDR3 nucleotides read TGTGCCTGTAACCGGGCAACCTACGAGCAGTACTTC. The V and J genes are TRBV30 and TRBJ2-7, with D unresolved. Germline-derived CDR1 and CDR2 are GTSNPN and SVGIG (reference sequence). CDR3 length equals 12 residues. Trimming left V 6 bases short and J 2 bases short, with 11 bases between.

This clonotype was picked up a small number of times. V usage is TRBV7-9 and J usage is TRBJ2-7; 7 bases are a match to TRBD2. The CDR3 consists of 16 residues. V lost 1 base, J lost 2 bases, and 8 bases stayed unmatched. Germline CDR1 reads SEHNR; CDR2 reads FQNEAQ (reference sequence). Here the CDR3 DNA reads TGTGCCAGCAGCTTAGTGGGGGGGAGGACCCCCTACGAGCAGTACTTC. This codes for CASSLVGGRTPYEQYF.

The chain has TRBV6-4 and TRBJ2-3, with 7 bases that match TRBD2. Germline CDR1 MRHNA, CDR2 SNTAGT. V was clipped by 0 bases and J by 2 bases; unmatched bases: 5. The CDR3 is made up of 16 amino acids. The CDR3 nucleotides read TGTGCCAGCAGTGACTCTCCAAGCGGGAACACAGATACGCAGTATTTT. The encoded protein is CASSDSPSGNTDTQYF.

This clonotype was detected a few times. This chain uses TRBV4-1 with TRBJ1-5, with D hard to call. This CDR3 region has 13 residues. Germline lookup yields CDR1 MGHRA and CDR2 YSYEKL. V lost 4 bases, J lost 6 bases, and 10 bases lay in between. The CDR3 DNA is TGCGCCAGCAGCCTGGGGTCTAGTCAGCCCCAGCATTTT. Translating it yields CASSLGSSQPQHF.

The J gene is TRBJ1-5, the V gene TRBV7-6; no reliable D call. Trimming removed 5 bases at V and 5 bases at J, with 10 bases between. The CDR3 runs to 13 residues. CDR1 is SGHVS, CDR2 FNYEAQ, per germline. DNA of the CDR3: TGTGCCAGCAGCGTGGGAAGCCATCAGCCCCAGCATTTT. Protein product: CASSVGSHQPQHF.

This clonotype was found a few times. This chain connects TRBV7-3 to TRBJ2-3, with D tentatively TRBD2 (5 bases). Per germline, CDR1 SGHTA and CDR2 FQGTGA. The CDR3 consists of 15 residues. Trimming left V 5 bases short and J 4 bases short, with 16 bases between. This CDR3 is CASSPRPNGADTQYF. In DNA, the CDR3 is TGTGCCAGCAGCCCAAGGCCGAACGGGGCAGATACGCAGTATTTT.

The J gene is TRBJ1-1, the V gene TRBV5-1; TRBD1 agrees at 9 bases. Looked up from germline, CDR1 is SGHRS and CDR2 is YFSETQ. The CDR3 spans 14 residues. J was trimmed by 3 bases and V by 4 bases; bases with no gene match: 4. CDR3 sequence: CASSEGQGDTEAFF. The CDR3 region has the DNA TGCGCCAGCAGCGAGGGACAGGGCGACACTGAAGCTTTCTTT.